Listed below are T cell receptor beta chains from one sample, sequenced in a study of radiotherapy plus CTLA-4 blockade in lung cancer. The method was immunoSEQ multiplex PCR; TCRdb's version includes in-frame clones alone and lacks a portion of them. This sample has tens of thousands of clones, with roughly three quarters found just once. The sequencing used peripheral blood, collected from a patient treated with radiotherapy plus ipilimumab. The receptors originated from a human donor with non-small cell lung cancer whose response to radiotherapy plus ipilimumab could not be evaluated. CDR3s include the opening cysteine and the closing phenylalanine or tryptophan. The D gene is left open where the match is weak. Only part of the rows carry a size: once, few, many, or a class if the clone is expanded.

j_call d_call clone_size v_call cdr3_nt cdr3_aa
TRBJ2-3 . . TRBV30 TGTGCCTGGAGTGTAGGCCGGAGACGTTCCACAGATACGCAGTATTTT CAWSVGRRRSTDTQYF
TRBJ1-1 TRBD1 . TRBV6-1 TGTGCCAGCAGTGGGACAGGCTCCCGAGCTTTCTTT CASSGTGSRAFF
TRBJ2-1 TRBD2 . TRBV7-2 TGTGCCAGCACGCGGATTAGGGGCGGGGGAGCCTACAATGAGCAGTTCTTC CASTRIRGGGAYNEQFF
TRBJ1-4 . . TRBV30 TGTGCCTCTAACATGGGGGCCTCTGAAAAACTGTTTTTT CASNMGASEKLFF
TRBJ2-3 TRBD2 . TRBV2 TGTGCCAGCAGAAGGACTAGCGGGGACCCTGGCACAGATACGCAGTATTTT CASRRTSGDPGTDTQYF
TRBJ2-1 TRBD2 . TRBV4-2 TGTGCCAGCAGCCAAGAATCCCGCGGGAGGTCCAATGAGCAGTTCTTC CASSQESRGRSNEQFF
TRBJ2-1 TRBD1 once TRBV6-5 TGTGCCAGCAGCAGACTACAGGGGGCCAATGAGCAGTTCTTC CASSRLQGANEQFF
TRBJ2-5 TRBD2 . TRBV5-6 TGTGCCAGCAGCTTGGGTCCTCCGGCGGGGGTGCAACAAGAGACCCAGTACTTC CASSLGPPAGVQQETQYF
TRBJ2-3 TRBD2 . TRBV27 TGTGCCAGCAGACCACTCACAAGACTAGCGGGACGAAGCACAGATACGCAGTATTTT CASRPLTRLAGRSTDTQYF
TRBJ2-2 . few TRBV30 TGTGCCTGGAATCGACAGTCGAACACCGGGGAGCTGTTTTTT CAWNRQSNTGELFF
TRBJ2-1 TRBD2 few TRBV5-6 TGTGCCAGCAGCCCCTTGGGAGGGAGGATGAACAATGAGCAGTTCTTC CASSPLGGRMNNEQFF
TRBJ2-3 TRBD1 . TRBV5-1 TGCGCCAGCAGCTTGGGAACAGGGGCAGATACGCAGTATTTT CASSLGTGADTQYF
TRBJ2-2 . once TRBV19 TGTGCCAGTAGTATAAGTACAAACGGGGAGCTGTTTTTT CASSISTNGELFF
TRBJ2-5 . . TRBV5-4 TGTGCCAGCAGCTCCAGGGGACCCCAAGAGACCCAGTACTTC CASSSRGPQETQYF
TRBJ1-1 . . TRBV18 TGTGCCAGCTCATCACTTGGGGCAGAAGCTTTCTTT CASSSLGAEAFF
TRBJ2-7 . . TRBV7-2 TGTGCCAGCAGCTCGACGAGGGGGACCCACGAGCAGTACTTC CASSSTRGTHEQYF